The T cell receptor (beta chain) under discussion was sequenced for a study of CD8 T cells in Susac syndrome. V shed 6 bases and J 1 base; nucleotides not matched to a gene: 8. This CDR3 has 16 amino acids. The germline CDR1 and CDR2 sequences are SGHAT and FQNNGV. Sequencing of TCR beta covered CD8+ and CD4+ T cells obtained from blood. Healthy donors constituted the control group, matched for age and sex. Negative isolation yielded CD8+ and CD4+ T cells; FACS enriched TEMRA cells. RNA in amounts of roughly 0.5 to 1 ug was reverse transcribed with random hexamers. Across 54 Vbeta and 13 Jbeta, TCR beta CDR3 was amplified with immunoSEQ multiplex PCR. TCRdb re-analysed the immunoSEQ multiplex PCR reads in MiXCR, keeping a single row per CDR3 protein. The profile shows roughly 150,000 distinct CDR3 sequences, around 95% of them singletons.

The clonotype originates from a human donor in good health. This chain joins TRBV11-2 and TRBJ2-2; TRBD1 matches at 7 bases. Source material: CD4+ T cells from PBMCs. The CDR3 sequence is CASSSTGEQNTGELFF. The CDR3 DNA sequence: TGTGCCAGCAGTTCTACAGGGGAACAGAACACCGGGGAGCTGTTTTTT.